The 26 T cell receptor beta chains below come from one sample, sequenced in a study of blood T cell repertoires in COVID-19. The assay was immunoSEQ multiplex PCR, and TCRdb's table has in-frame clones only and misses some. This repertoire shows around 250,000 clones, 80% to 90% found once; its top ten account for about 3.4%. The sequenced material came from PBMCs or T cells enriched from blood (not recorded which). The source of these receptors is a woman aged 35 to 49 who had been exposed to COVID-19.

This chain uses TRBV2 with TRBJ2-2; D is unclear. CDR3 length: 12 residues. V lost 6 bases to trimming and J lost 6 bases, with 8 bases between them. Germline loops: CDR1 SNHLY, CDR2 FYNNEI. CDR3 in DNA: TGTGCCAGCAGGGAGTTCGCCGGGGAGCTGTTTTTT. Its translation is CASREFAGELFF.

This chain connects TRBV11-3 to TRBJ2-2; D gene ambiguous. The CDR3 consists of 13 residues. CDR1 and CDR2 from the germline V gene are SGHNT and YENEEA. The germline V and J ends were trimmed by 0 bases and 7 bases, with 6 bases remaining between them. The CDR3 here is CASSLEYGGELFF. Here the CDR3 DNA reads TGTGCCAGCAGCTTAGAATACGGCGGGGAGCTGTTTTTT.

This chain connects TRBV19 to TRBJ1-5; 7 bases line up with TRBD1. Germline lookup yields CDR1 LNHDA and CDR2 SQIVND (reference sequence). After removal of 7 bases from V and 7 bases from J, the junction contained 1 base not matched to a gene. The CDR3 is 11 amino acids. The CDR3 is CASMDRQPQHF. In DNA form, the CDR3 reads TGTGCCAGTATGGACAGGCAGCCCCAGCATTTT.

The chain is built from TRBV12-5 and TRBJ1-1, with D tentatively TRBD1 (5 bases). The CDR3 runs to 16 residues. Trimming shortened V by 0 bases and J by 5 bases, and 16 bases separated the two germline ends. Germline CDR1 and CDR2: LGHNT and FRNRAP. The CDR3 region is CASGLVLGGLGTEAFF. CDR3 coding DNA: TGTGCTAGTGGTTTGGTACTCGGGGGTCTAGGAACTGAAGCTTTCTTT.

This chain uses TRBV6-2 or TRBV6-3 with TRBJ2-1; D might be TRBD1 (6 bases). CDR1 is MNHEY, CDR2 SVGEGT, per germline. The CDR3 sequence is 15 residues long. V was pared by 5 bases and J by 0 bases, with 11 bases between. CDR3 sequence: CASSGQLRSYNEQFF. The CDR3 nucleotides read TGTGCCAGCAGTGGACAGCTACGCTCCTACAATGAGCAGTTCTTC.

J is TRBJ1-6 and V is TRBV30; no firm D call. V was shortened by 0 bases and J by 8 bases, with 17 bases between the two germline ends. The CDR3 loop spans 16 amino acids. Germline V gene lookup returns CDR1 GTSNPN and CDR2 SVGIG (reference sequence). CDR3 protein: CAWSVPYGGSDSPLHF. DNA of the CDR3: TGTGCCTGGAGTGTGCCATACGGAGGATCGGATTCACCCCTCCACTTT.

CDR3 bases: TGTGCCAGCAGTTTATCGACAGGGAATGGCGAGCAGTACGTC. This codes for CASSLSTGNGEQYV. This chain uses TRBV27 with TRBJ2-7, with TRBD1 identical over 7 bases. The CDR3 spans 14 residues. CDR1 is MNHEY, CDR2 SMNVEV, per germline (reference sequence). V dropped 0 bases and J dropped 6; count of bases not matched to a gene: 5.

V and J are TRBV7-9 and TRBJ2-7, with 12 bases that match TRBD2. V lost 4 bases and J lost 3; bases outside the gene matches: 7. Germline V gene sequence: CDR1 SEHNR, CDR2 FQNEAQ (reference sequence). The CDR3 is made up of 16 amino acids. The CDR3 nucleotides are TGTGCCAGCAGCTCTAGCGGGGGGGCTCGGTACTACGAGCAGTACTTC. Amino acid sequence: CASSSSGGARYYEQYF.

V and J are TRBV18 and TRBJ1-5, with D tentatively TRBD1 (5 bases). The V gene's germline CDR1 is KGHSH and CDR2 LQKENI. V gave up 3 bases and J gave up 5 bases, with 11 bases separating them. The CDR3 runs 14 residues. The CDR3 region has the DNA TGTGCCAGCTCACCGGCGGGGGGGGATCAGCCCCAGCATTTT. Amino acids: CASSPAGGDQPQHF.

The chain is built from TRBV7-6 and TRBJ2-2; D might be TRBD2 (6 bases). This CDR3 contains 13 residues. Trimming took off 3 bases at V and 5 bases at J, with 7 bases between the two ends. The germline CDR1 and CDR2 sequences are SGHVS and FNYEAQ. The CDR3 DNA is TGTGCCAGCAGCTTGGGGGGTACCGGGGAGCTGTTTTTT. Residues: CASSLGGTGELFF.

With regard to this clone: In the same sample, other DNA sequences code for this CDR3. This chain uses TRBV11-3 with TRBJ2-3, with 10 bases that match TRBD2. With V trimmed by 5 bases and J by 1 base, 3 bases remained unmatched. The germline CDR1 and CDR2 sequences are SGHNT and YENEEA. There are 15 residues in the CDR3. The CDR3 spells CASSPGTSGTDTQYF. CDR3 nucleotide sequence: TGTGCCAGCAGCCCCGGGACTAGCGGCACAGATACGCAGTATTTT.

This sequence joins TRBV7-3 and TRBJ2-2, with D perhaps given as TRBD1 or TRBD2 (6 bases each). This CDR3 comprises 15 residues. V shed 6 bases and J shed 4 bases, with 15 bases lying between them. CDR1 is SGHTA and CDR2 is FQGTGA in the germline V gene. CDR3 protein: CASSLGGSSTGELFF. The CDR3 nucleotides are TGTGCCAGCAGTTTAGGGGGGAGTAGCACCGGGGAGCTGTTTTTT.

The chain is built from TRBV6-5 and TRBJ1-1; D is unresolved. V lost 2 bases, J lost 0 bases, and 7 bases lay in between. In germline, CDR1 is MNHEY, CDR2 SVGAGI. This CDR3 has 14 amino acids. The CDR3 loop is CASSYGSMNTEAFF. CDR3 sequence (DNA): TGTGCCAGCAGTTACGGCAGTATGAACACTGAAGCTTTCTTT.

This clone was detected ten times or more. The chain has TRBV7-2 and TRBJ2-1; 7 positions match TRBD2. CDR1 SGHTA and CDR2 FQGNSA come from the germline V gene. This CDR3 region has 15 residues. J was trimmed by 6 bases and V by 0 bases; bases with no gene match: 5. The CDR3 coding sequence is TGTGCCAGCAGCTTAGCGGGGGGGATTATCAATGAGCAGTTCTTC. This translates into CASSLAGGIINEQFF.

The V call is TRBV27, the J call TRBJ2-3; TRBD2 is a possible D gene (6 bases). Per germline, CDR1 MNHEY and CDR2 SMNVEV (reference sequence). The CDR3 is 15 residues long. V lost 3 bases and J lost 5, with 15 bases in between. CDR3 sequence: CASSFLRRGGDTQYF. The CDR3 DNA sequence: TGTGCCAGCAGTTTCCTCCGGCGGGGTGGAGATACGCAGTATTTT.

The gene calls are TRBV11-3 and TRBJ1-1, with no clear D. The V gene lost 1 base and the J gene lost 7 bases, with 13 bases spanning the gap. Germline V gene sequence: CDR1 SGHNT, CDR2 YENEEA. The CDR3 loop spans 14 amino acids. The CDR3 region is CASSLGGGRDEAFF. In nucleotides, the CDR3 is TGTGCCAGCAGCTTAGGGGGTGGCCGGGATGAAGCTTTCTTT.

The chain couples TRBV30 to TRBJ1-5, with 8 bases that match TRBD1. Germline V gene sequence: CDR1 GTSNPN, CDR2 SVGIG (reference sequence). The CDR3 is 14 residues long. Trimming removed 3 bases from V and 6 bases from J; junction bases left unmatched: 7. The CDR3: CAWRGQGAGQPQHF. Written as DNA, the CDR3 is TGTGCCTGGAGGGGCCAGGGGGCAGGTCAGCCCCAGCATTTT.

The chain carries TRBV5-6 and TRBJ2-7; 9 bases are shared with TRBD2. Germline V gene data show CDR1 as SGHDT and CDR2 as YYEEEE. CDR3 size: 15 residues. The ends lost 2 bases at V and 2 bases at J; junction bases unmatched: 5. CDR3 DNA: TGTGCCAGCAGCTTCCAGGCGGGGGGGCCCTACGAGCAGTACTTC. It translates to CASSFQAGGPYEQYF.

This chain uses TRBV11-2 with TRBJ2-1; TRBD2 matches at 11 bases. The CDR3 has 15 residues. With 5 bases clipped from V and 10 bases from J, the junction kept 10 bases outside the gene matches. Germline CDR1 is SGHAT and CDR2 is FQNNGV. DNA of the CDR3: TGTGCCAGCAGCCCCACTAGCGGGAGCGCCCAGGAGCAGTTCTTC. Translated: CASSPTSGSAQEQFF.

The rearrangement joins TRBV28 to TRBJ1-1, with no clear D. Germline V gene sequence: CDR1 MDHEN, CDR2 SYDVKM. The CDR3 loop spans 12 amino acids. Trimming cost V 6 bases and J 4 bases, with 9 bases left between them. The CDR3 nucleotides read TGTGCCAGCAGCACCCCCGGCACTGAAGCTTTCTTT. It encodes CASSTPGTEAFF.

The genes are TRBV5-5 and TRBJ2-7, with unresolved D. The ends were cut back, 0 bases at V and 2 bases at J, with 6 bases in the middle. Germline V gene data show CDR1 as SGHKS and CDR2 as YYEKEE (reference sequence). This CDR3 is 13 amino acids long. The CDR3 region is CASSLDEPYEQYF. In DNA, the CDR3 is TGTGCCAGCAGCTTGGACGAGCCCTACGAGCAGTACTTC. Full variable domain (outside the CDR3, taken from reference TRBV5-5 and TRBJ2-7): DAGVTQSPTHLIKTRGQQVTLRCSPISGHKSVSWYQQVLGQGPQFIFQYYEKEERGRGNFPDRFSARQFPNYSSELNVNALLLGDSALYLCASSLDEPYEQYFGPGTRLTVT.

The CDR3 here is CASSPGTGWEPQHF. The CDR3 bases are TGTGCCAGCAGCCCGGGGACAGGGTGGGAGCCCCAGCATTTT. This sequence joins TRBV3-1 (or the pseudogene TRBV3-2) and TRBJ1-5, with 9 bases fitting TRBD1. This CDR3 is 14 amino acids long. V gave up 4 bases and J gave up 8 bases; unmatched junction bases: 6. The germline V gene has CDR1 LGHDT and CDR2 YNNKEL (reference sequence).

CDR3 residues: CAWSRGYGYTF. The DNA of the CDR3 is TGTGCCTGGAGTCGGGGCTATGGCTACACCTTC. V is TRBV30 and J is TRBJ1-2, with D hard to call. V gave up 2 bases and J gave up 4 bases, with 5 bases separating them. Germline assignment: CDR1 GTSNPN and CDR2 SVGIG (reference sequence). The CDR3 consists of 11 residues.

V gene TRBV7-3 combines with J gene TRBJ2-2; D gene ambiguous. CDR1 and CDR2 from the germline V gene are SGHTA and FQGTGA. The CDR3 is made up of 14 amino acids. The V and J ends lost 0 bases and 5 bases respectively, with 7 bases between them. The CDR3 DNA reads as TGTGCCAGCAGCTTAACCACGGAGACCGGGGAGCTGTTTTTT. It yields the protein CASSLTTETGELFF.

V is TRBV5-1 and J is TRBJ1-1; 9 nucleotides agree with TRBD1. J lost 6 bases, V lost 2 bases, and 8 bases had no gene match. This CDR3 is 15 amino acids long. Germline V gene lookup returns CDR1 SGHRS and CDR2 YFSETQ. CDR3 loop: CASSFQGQGGSEAFF. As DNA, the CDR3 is TGCGCCAGCAGCTTCCAGGGACAGGGCGGCTCTGAAGCTTTCTTT.

CDR3 region: CASSMGQLNSPLHF. Written as DNA, the CDR3 is TGTGCCAGTAGTATGGGACAGCTAAATTCACCCCTCCACTTT. The chain joins TRBV19 to TRBJ1-6, with 7 bases fitting TRBD1. This CDR3 spans 14 amino acids. Germline lookup yields CDR1 LNHDA and CDR2 SQIVND (reference sequence). The junction had 3 bases not matched to a gene; V was cut back by 3 bases and J by 7 bases.